This T cell receptor (beta chain) came from a study of T cells in Graves' hyperthyroidism and ophthalmopathy. The CDR3 regions of TCR beta were amplified from RNA transcripts. TCR CDR3 regions were first amplified by RT-PCR with HTBI primers. TCRdb recomputed calls from the multiplex PCR reads with MiXCR, one row per CDR3 protein. This sample has 300,000 to 450,000 distinct CDR3 sequences, with approximately 25% found just once. The sequenced sample consisted of blood. This sequence originates from a man in his fifties or sixties with Graves' hyperthyroidism.

In nucleotides, the CDR3 is TGTGCCAGTAGTATTACGGGTCAGCCCCAGCATTTT. This translates into CASSITGQPQHF. The V call is TRBV19, the J call TRBJ1-5; the D is unclear. Germline values: CDR1 LNHDA, CDR2 SQIVND (reference sequence). V was shortened by 3 bases and J by 6 bases, with 6 bases between the two germline ends. The CDR3 runs to 12 residues.